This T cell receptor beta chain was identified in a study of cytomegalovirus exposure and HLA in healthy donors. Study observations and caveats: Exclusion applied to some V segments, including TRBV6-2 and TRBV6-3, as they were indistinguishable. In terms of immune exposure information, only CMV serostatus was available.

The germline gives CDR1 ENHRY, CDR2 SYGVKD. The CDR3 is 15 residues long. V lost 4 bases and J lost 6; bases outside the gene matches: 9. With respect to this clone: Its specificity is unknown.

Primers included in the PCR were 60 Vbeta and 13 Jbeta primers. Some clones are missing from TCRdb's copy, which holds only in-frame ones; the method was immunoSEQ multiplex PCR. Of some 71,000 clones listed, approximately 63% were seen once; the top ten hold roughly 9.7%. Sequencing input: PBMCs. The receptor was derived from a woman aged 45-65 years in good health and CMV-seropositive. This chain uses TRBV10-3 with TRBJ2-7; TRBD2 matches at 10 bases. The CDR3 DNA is TGTGCCATCAGTGGCCCAGCGGGAGGGCCAGGCGAGCAGTACTTC. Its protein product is CAISGPAGGPGEQYF.